This TCR beta chain was identified in a study of control samples from healthy donors and cancer patients. The protocol was immunoSEQ multiplex PCR, while the TCRdb copy is restricted to in-frame clones and leaves out a portion. The sample has tens of thousands of clones; roughly four fifths are singletons. The germline V and J ends were trimmed by 0 bases and 4 bases, with 14 bases remaining between them. Germline CDR1 reads LGHDT; CDR2 reads YNNKEL (reference sequence). The CDR3 loop spans 16 amino acids. This rearrangement joins TRBV3-1 (or the pseudogene TRBV3-2) to TRBJ2-3, with D possibly matching TRBD1 (5 bases). Sequenced input: blood. This clonotype originated in a woman aged 60 to 75 in good health. For the CDR3, the DNA is TGTGCCAGCAGCCAAGAGGCCAGGGTAAGAGCAGATACGCAGTATTTT. Translation gives CASSQEARVRADTQYF.